This T cell receptor beta chain was captured in a study of response to subunit inactivated influenza vaccine. The table lists this clonotype with a few counts. Its antigen remains unidentified. TCRdb re-derived calls from the RT-PCR reads in MiXCR, one entry per CDR3 protein. The repertoire holds under 200,000 distinct CDR3 sequences, with approximately 10% as singletons. Per the germline V gene, CDR1 is SGHVS and CDR2 is FQNEAQ. CDR3 length: 16 amino acids. The V end was cut by 2 bases, the J end by 4 bases, with 17 bases between. Study-wide points: Only a handful of new T cells, the authors suggested, are recruited with each seasonal influenza vaccination.

V usage is TRBV7-8 and J usage is TRBJ2-5, with D perhaps given as TRBD1 or TRBD2 (7 bases each). This sample comprised non-naive T cells sorted from PBMCs, obtained roughly 47 days after vaccination. The receptor's source is a man aged 45 to 65 who received an inactivated influenza vaccine. The CDR3 sequence is CASSLNPGGGRETQYF. Written as DNA, the CDR3 is TGTGCCAGCAGCTTAAACCCAGGGGGGGGAAGAGAGACCCAGTACTTC.